The rows below give T cell receptor beta chains drawn from one sample of a study of identical twins. TCRdb recomputed calls from the 5' RACE reads with MiXCR, one row per CDR3 protein. The sample gives about 1.7 million distinct CDR3 sequences, around 29% of which show up once; about 0.27% is in the top ten. The sample consisted of cord blood. The receptors originated from a newborn girl in good health. Each CDR3 is given with its conserved first and last residue. A D gene is named only where the DNA matches it firmly. Clone size is shown for a subset of rows, as once, few, many or a class of expanded clone.

D gene	V gene	clone size	J gene	CDR3 protein	CDR3 DNA
-	TRBV5-1	-	TRBJ2-7	CASSTASIGEQYF	TGCGCCAGCAGCACGGCCAGTATCGGCGAGCAGTACTTC
-	TRBV20-1	-	TRBJ1-4	CSASALGGENWEKLFF	TGCAGTGCTAGTGCTCTGGGAGGGGAGAATTGGGAAAAACTGTTTTTT
-	TRBV20-1	-	TRBJ1-6	CRGPSPLHF	TGCAGAGGCCCTTCACCCCTCCACTTT
TRBD2	TRBV28	few	TRBJ2-7	CASSLAGVGGLSHEQYF	TGTGCCAGCAGTTTGGCTGGAGTCGGGGGGTTAAGTCACGAGCAGTACTTC
TRBD2	TRBV7-8	few	TRBJ2-3	CASSLLAGARDTQYF	TGTGCCAGCAGCTTACTAGCGGGGGCCCGCGATACGCAGTATTTT
-	TRBV18	-	TRBJ1-5	CASSSDLGDQPQHF	TGTGCCAGCTCATCAGACCTTGGGGATCAGCCCCAGCATTTT
-	TRBV7-9	many	TRBJ1-2	CASSLTLYGYTF	TGTGCCAGCAGCTTGACACTTTATGGCTACACCTTC
-	TRBV6-4	-	TRBJ1-5	CASSDWAGNQPQHF	TGTGCCAGCAGTGACTGGGCAGGGAATCAGCCCCAGCATTTT
TRBD2	TRBV10-3	-	TRBJ2-1	CAISLSGGGGEQFF	TGTGCCATCAGTCTTAGCGGGGGGGGCGGTGAGCAGTTCTTC
-	TRBV10-3	-	TRBJ1-6	CASAGDNYNSPLHF	TGTGCCAGCGCAGGGGACAACTATAATTCACCCCTCCACTTT
-	TRBV4-2	-	TRBJ2-1	CASSQDGQGGVNEQFF	TGTGCCAGCAGCCAAGATGGGCAGGGTGGCGTGAATGAGCAGTTCTTC
TRBD2	TRBV6-1	-	TRBJ2-5	CASSGPRLAGVLGQETQYF	TGTGCCAGCAGTGGACCTCGCCTAGCGGGAGTCTTGGGGCAAGAGACCCAGTACTTC
-	TRBV25-1	-	TRBJ2-1	CASSDDSYNEQFF	TGTGCCAGCAGTGACGACAGTTACAATGAGCAGTTCTTC